This T cell receptor beta chain was recorded in a study of blood T cell repertoires in COVID-19. The CDR3 loop spans 14 amino acids. Looked up from germline, CDR1 is SGHVS and CDR2 is FQNEAQ. V was pared by 3 bases and J by 2 bases, with 10 bases between. Data came from immunoSEQ multiplex PCR; TCRdb stores just in-frame clones and leaves some out. The sample has roughly 74,000 clones, around nine tenths seen once; the top ten hold around 2.8%. This clonotype originated in a man aged 70-80 years with active or convalescent COVID-19. The genes are TRBV7-8 and TRBJ1-1; D is perhaps TRBD1 (5 bases). Sequenced material: peripheral blood. The CDR3 coding sequence is TGTGCCAGCAGCTTCAGGGTCGGAAACACTGAAGCTTTCTTT. It specifies CASSFRVGNTEAFF.